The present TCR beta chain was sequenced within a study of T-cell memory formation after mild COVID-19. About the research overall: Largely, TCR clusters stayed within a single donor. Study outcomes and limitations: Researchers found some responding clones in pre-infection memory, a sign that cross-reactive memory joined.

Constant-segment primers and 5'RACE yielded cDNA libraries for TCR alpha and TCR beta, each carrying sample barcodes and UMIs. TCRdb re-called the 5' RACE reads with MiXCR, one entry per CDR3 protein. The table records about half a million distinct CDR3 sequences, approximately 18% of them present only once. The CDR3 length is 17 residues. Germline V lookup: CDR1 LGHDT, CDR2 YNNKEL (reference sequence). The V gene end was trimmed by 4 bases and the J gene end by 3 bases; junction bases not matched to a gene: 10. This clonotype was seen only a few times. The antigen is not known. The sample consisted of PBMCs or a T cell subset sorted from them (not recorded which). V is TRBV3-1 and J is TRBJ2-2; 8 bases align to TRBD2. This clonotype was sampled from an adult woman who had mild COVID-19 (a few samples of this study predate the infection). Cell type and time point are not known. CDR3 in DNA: TGTGCCAGCAGCCGGTACAACGGGGGGGCGGACACCGGGGAGCTGTTTTTT. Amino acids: CASSRYNGGADTGELFF.